A selection of T cell receptor beta chains follows, all from one sample in a study of CD8 T cells in Susac syndrome. TCRdb re-analysed the immunoSEQ multiplex PCR reads in MiXCR, keeping a single row per CDR3 protein. The profile covers about 85,000 distinct CDR3 sequences, with around 93% appearing a single time and 0.4% to 0.5% taken by the ten largest. The sequencing input was CD8+ T cells from PBMCs. These receptors were collected from a human donor with Susac syndrome. Both conserved end residues are part of each CDR3. Each record gives: V gene, J gene, D gene, clone size, CDR3 protein, CDR3 DNA. The D gene is left open where the match is weak. The listing skips clone size in some rows; elsewhere it reads once, few, many or a size class.

TRBV4-3,TRBJ1-5,TRBD1,.,CASSQDYRGNQPQHF,TGCGCCAGCAGCCAAGACTACAGGGGCAACCAGCCCCAGCATTTT
TRBV9,TRBJ2-4,TRBD2,.,CAWWEGPPVPNIQYF,TGTGCCTGGTGGGAGGGACCCCCGGTCCCGAACATTCAGTACTTC
TRBV29-1,TRBJ2-1,TRBD2,.,CSVEGKGLAVYNEQFF,TGCAGCGTTGAAGGCAAGGGACTAGCGGTTTACAATGAGCAGTTCTTC
TRBV28,TRBJ2-1,.,.,CASSLVRVGNEQFF,TGTGCCAGCAGTTTAGTGCGGGTTGGAAATGAGCAGTTCTTC
TRBV7-9,TRBJ2-5,.,.,CASSPGAGGRETQYF,TGTGCCAGCAGCCCCGGGGCGGGCGGTAGGGAGACCCAGTACTTC
TRBV20-1,TRBJ2-7,.,.,CSASGKSYEQYF,TGCAGTGCTAGCGGGAAGTCCTACGAGCAGTACTTC
TRBV19,TRBJ1-2,.,.,CASRTTGFHGYTF,TGTGCCAGTAGAACCACAGGGTTTCATGGCTACACCTTC
TRBV20-1,TRBJ2-7,TRBD1,.,CSASDRGAYEQYF,TGCAGTGCTAGCGACAGGGGTGCCTACGAGCAGTACTTC
TRBV19,TRBJ1-1,.,.,CASSIQVNTEAFF,TGTGCCAGTAGTATACAAGTGAACACTGAAGCTTTCTTT
TRBV20-1,TRBJ2-1,.,.,CSAVVPPLEDGRYEQFF,TGCAGTGCAGTAGTACCGCCCTTGGAGGACGGAAGGTACGAGCAGTTCTTC
TRBV27,TRBJ2-7,.,.,CASSFTGRGNEQYF,TGTGCCAGCAGTTTTACAGGGCGGGGGAACGAGCAGTACTTC
TRBV15,TRBJ2-3,.,.,CATSTAYSTDTQYF,TGTGCCACCAGCACGGCATACAGCACAGATACGCAGTATTTT
TRBV4-3,TRBJ2-5,.,.,CASSQGAEIQETQYF,TGCGCCAGCAGCCAAGGAGCGGAGATACAAGAGACCCAGTACTTC
TRBV5-6,TRBJ2-3,TRBD2,.,CASSSGLAGEDTQYF,TGTGCCAGCAGCTCGGGACTAGCGGGAGAAGATACGCAGTATTTT
TRBV7-8,TRBJ2-7,.,.,CASSRTGGYVSF,TGTGCCAGCAGCCGGACTGGGGGGTACGTAAGCTTC
TRBV6-5,TRBJ2-1,TRBD1,.,CASSYPTARFGQGISYNEQFF,TGTGCCAGCAGTTACCCCACCGCCCGTTTCGGACAGGGGATATCCTACAATGAGCAGTTCTTC
TRBV7-2,TRBJ2-1,.,few,CASSPRTAFDEQFF,TGTGCCAGCAGCCCCCGGACAGCCTTCGATGAGCAGTTCTTC
TRBV20-1,TRBJ2-7,TRBD2,.,CSAREAGEVYEQYF,TGCAGTGCTAGAGAGGCGGGAGAAGTCTACGAGCAGTACTTC
TRBV4-3,TRBJ2-7,.,.,CASSQTMGGSYEQYF,TGCGCCAGCAGCCAAACTATGGGCGGCTCCTACGAGCAGTACTTC
TRBV11-2,TRBJ2-3,.,.,CASSLAGSLSDTQYF,TGTGCCAGCAGCTTAGCCGGCAGCCTTTCAGATACGCAGTATTTT
TRBV24-1,TRBJ2-1,.,.,CATVDSSGGDYNEQFF,TGTGCCACCGTTGATTCATCAGGGGGGGACTACAATGAGCAGTTCTTC
TRBV5-1,TRBJ2-1,.,.,CASSVDDYNEQFF,TGCGCCAGCAGCGTGGACGATTACAATGAGCAGTTCTTC
TRBV7-9,TRBJ2-4,.,.,CASSLSLGSDIQYF,TGTGCCAGCAGCTTAAGCCTAGGTTCAGACATTCAGTACTTC
TRBV12-3/TRBV12-4,TRBJ2-2,TRBD2,.,CASSLGSGSANTGELFF,TGTGCCAGCAGTTTGGGTAGCGGGAGTGCGAACACCGGGGAGCTGTTTTTT
TRBV7-9,TRBJ2-5,TRBD2,.,CASISGRIQETQYF,TGTGCCAGCATTAGCGGGAGAATCCAAGAGACCCAGTACTTC
TRBV19,TRBJ1-2,TRBD1,once,CASRTGILLDYGYTF,TGTGCCAGTAGGACAGGGATATTGCTGGACTATGGCTACACCTTC
TRBV13,TRBJ2-3,TRBD2,.,CASSLEGTSGISTDTQYF,TGTGCCAGCAGCTTAGAAGGGACTAGCGGAATAAGCACAGATACGCAGTATTTT
TRBV14,TRBJ2-7,.,.,CASSRGAFPNPYEQYF,TGTGCCAGCAGCCGAGGAGCCTTCCCTAACCCCTACGAGCAGTACTTC
TRBV19,TRBJ1-5,.,.,CASSYRGAQPQHF,TGTGCCAGTAGCTATCGGGGGGCGCAGCCCCAGCATTTT
TRBV12-3/TRBV12-4,TRBJ2-1,.,.,CASSVYYNEQFF,TGTGCCAGCAGTGTATACTACAATGAGCAGTTCTTC
TRBV7-9,TRBJ2-7,.,.,CASSLDPTDYEQYF,TGTGCCAGCAGCCTGGACCCGACGGACTACGAGCAGTACTTC
TRBV7-2,TRBJ2-4,.,once,CASSPAYAGTKNIQYF,TGTGCCAGCAGCCCCGCCTACGCAGGGACCAAAAACATTCAGTACTTC
TRBV5-4,TRBJ2-5,.,.,CASSPGPETQYF,TGTGCCAGCAGCCCTGGGCCGGAGACCCAGTACTTC
TRBV27,TRBJ2-1,.,.,CASSPRGTPRYNEQFF,TGTGCCAGCAGTCCTCGCGGGACTCCTCGCTACAATGAGCAGTTCTTC
TRBV30,TRBJ2-1,TRBD2,.,CAWRSTSGYSYNEQFF,TGTGCCTGGAGATCAACTAGCGGGTACTCCTACAATGAGCAGTTCTTC
TRBV5-5,TRBJ2-6,.,.,CASSLSGPVNSGANVLTF,TGTGCCAGCAGCTTATCCGGGCCCGTAAACTCTGGGGCCAACGTCCTGACTTTC
TRBV5-1,TRBJ2-6,TRBD1,few,CASSSPDRGSGANVLTF,TGCGCCAGCAGCTCCCCGGACAGGGGCTCTGGGGCCAACGTCCTGACTTTC
TRBV6-2/TRBV6-3,TRBJ2-1,.,.,CASNGLGRDEQFF,TGTGCCAGCAACGGGCTAGGTCGCGATGAGCAGTTCTTC
TRBV28,TRBJ2-5,TRBD1,.,CASTRTGAIQETQYF,TGTGCCAGCACCCGGACAGGGGCAATACAAGAGACCCAGTACTTC
TRBV27,TRBJ2-5,TRBD1,.,CASSLSYGTVQETQYF,TGTGCCAGCAGTTTATCCTACGGGACAGTCCAAGAGACCCAGTACTTC
TRBV7-6,TRBJ2-3,TRBD2,.,CASSPRTSGTDTDTQYF,TGTGCCAGCAGCCCCCGGACTAGCGGGACCGACACAGATACGCAGTATTTT
TRBV24-1,TRBJ2-3,.,.,CATGDRSSTDTQYF,TGTGCCACCGGCGACAGATCTAGCACAGATACGCAGTATTTT
TRBV27,TRBJ2-7,TRBD2,.,CASSSLRGGLSYEQYF,TGTGCCAGCAGCAGCCTAAGGGGAGGGCTTTCCTACGAGCAGTACTTC
TRBV6-5,TRBJ2-7,TRBD1,.,CASSFSPGQGSHEQYF,TGTGCCAGCAGTTTTTCCCCGGGACAGGGGAGCCACGAGCAGTACTTC
TRBV5-1,TRBJ2-7,TRBD1,.,CASSLGTGVPYEQYF,TGCGCCAGCAGCTTGGGGACAGGGGTCCCCTACGAGCAGTACTTC
TRBV29-1,TRBJ2-7,.,.,CSVVLESSYEQYF,TGCAGCGTTGTGCTGGAGAGCTCCTACGAGCAGTACTTC
TRBV29-1,TRBJ2-2,.,.,CSVIRATGELFF,TGCAGCGTGATCAGGGCGACCGGGGAGCTGTTTTTT
TRBV6-4,TRBJ2-5,.,.,CASSPGAGTETQYF,TGTGCCAGCAGCCCCGGGGCAGGCACAGAGACCCAGTACTTC
TRBV3-1,TRBJ2-7,.,.,CASSPGRNSYEQYF,TGTGCCAGCAGCCCGGGACGGAACTCCTACGAGCAGTACTTC
TRBV7-8,TRBJ1-2,.,.,CASSLPSDGYTF,TGTGCCAGCAGCTTACCTAGCGATGGCTACACCTTC
TRBV6-5,TRBJ2-7,.,.,CASSYSADGSSYEQYF,TGTGCCAGCAGTTACTCGGCGGACGGGAGCTCCTACGAGCAGTACTTC